Listed below are T cell receptor beta chains from one sample, sequenced in a study of cytomegalovirus exposure and HLA in healthy donors. The table came from immunoSEQ multiplex PCR; TCRdb's copy has only in-frame clones and leaves some out. The sample has roughly 150,000 clones, roughly 70% seen once. The sequencing sample was made of PBMCs. Every receptor here comes from a woman aged 50 to 60 in good health and CMV-seropositive. CDR3s leave out the opening cysteine and the closing phenylalanine or tryptophan. D genes are given only for firm matches. Size tells how often a clone was seen (once, few, many) or the class of an expanded clone, and some rows leave it out.

j_call	v_call	d_call	clone_size	cdr3_aa
TRBJ2-7	TRBV14	TRBD2	few	ASSQGATRGEPY
TRBJ1-1	TRBV7-3	-	-	ASSFSLDTEAF
TRBJ1-1	TRBV5-1	-	-	ASSLEGGENTEAF
TRBJ1-3	TRBV7-9	-	-	VSSQRRSGNTIY
TRBJ1-5	TRBV4-2	-	-	ASSQGPSRVDSNQPQH
TRBJ1-1	TRBV10-2	-	-	ASSIQGRGTEAF
TRBJ1-1	TRBV6-1	-	few	ASSGGTFVAF
TRBJ2-3	TRBV27	TRBD2	-	ASSHSGGADTQY
TRBJ2-5	TRBV5-1	-	-	ASSPLRNYETQY
TRBJ1-5	TRBV27	-	-	ASSLIPGPSNQPQH
TRBJ1-1	TRBV6-1	-	few	ASSFGENTEAF
TRBJ1-1	TRBV2	TRBD1	-	ASRTGRNTEAF
TRBJ2-1	TRBV9	TRBD2	-	ASSVAGGAFEQF
TRBJ2-2	TRBV11-2	-	-	ASSLHRTSSFSGELF
TRBJ2-1	TRBV5-1	-	-	ASSLGLDYNEQF
TRBJ1-1	TRBV11-2	-	-	ASSLGEKQGAF
TRBJ2-7	TRBV6-6	TRBD1	-	ASNPDRGEQY
TRBJ2-7	TRBV29-1	-	-	SVRVGAYEQY
TRBJ2-5	TRBV7-2	TRBD2	few	ASSLALQRGGETQY
TRBJ2-4	TRBV14	TRBD1	-	ASSQAPWTGSNIQY
TRBJ1-2	TRBV27	TRBD1	-	ASSSTRDRCAYT
TRBJ1-6	TRBV5-6	-	-	ASSLDRSAPLH
TRBJ1-1	TRBV29-1	-	few	SVTARGTEAF
TRBJ1-1	TRBV18	TRBD1	-	ASSAQGTTGVTEAF
TRBJ2-7	TRBV2	-	-	ASRTTDVGYEQY
TRBJ2-5	TRBV2	-	-	ASLGFKETQY
TRBJ2-1	TRBV5-1	TRBD1	-	ASRRTGGENEQF
TRBJ1-6	TRBV5-6	-	-	ASSPVQGGSPLH
TRBJ1-1	TRBV5-1	TRBD1	-	ASSSGQAYTEAF
TRBJ2-2	TRBV25-1	-	-	ASSKNLGDGELF
TRBJ1-3	TRBV6-5	TRBD1	-	ASREGQGRNTIY
TRBJ1-1	TRBV27	-	-	ASRTVVGGNTEAF
-	TRBV29-1	-	-	SARQGGLGEQY
TRBJ2-5	TRBV2	TRBD1	-	ASVGQGGIQETQY
TRBJ1-5	TRBV7-8	TRBD1	-	ASSPPIWGTGGFPTAQPQH
TRBJ2-1	TRBV6-6	-	-	ASGGAFNEQF
TRBJ1-2	TRBV7-9	-	-	ASSSGHRHA
TRBJ2-5	TRBV5-4	TRBD1	-	ASSRTGSGGETQY
TRBJ2-5	TRBV29-1	TRBD1	-	SAEPGQQETQY
TRBJ1-3	TRBV18	-	-	ASSPGGDSANTIY
TRBJ1-6	TRBV7-9	TRBD1	-	ASSSPGTGYNSPLH
TRBJ1-1	TRBV11-2	-	-	ASSLRANTEAF
TRBJ2-3	TRBV4-2	TRBD2	-	ASRIGLAGPRDTQY
TRBJ2-5	TRBV5-1	TRBD2	few	ASSLTSGGRETQY
TRBJ2-7	TRBV2	-	-	ASMRAEQY
TRBJ2-1	TRBV2	-	-	ASSSYTIYNEQF
TRBJ2-7	TRBV29-1	-	few	SVSGRTSYEQY
TRBJ1-5	TRBV5-1	-	-	ASSLAGQGHQPQH